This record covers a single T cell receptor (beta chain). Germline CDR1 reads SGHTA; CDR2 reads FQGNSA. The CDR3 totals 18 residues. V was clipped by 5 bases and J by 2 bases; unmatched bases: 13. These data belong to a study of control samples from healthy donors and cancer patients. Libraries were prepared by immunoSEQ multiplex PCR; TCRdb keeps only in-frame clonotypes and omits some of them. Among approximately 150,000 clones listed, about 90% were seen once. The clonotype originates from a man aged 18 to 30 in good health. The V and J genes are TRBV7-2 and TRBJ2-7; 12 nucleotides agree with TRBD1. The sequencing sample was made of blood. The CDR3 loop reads CASSLGTGGRTVAYEQYF. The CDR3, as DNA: TGTGCCAGCAGCCTTGGGACAGGGGGCAGAACCGTCGCCTACGAGCAGTACTTC.